A single T cell receptor (beta chain) is shown here with its context. This record belongs to a study of blood T cell repertoires in COVID-19. Study overall: The samples span acute and convalescent COVID-19 from the United States, Italy and Spain. T cells, B-cell-depleted T cells, or PBMCs supplied cDNA or gDNA.

In the original processing: From reference gene primer amplification, estimates of nucleated cell counts were derived. The table came from immunoSEQ multiplex PCR; TCRdb's copy has only in-frame clones and leaves some out. V, J and clone size were drawn from that table, and D and trimming were deduced from the DNA. This sample has 150,000 to 200,000 clones; 89% occur once, and the top ten carry under 2%. This clonotype was obtained from a man aged 18 to 29 who had recovered from COVID-19. Material for sequencing was peripheral blood.

The CDR3 protein is CASSPSIRNTEAFF. In nucleotides, the CDR3 is TGTGCCAGCTCACCATCCATTAGGAACACTGAAGCTTTCTTT. The chain links TRBV18 to TRBJ1-1; D gene unclear. The germline V gene encodes CDR1 KGHSH and CDR2 LQKENI. CDR3 length: 14 residues. V lost 2 bases to trimming and J lost 1 base, with 8 bases between them.